These 23 T cell receptor beta chains originate from one sample sequenced in a study of T cells after yellow fever vaccination. TCRdb passed the 5' RACE reads through MiXCR, listing each CDR3 protein once. The sample yields nearly 350,000 distinct CDR3 sequences, approximately 8% seen once. Sequencing was performed on PBMCs, taken approximately 47 days after the first yellow fever vaccination. These receptors came from a man aged 18 to 30 who received the YFV17D yellow fever vaccine.

The rearrangement joins TRBV20-1 to TRBJ2-2, with a possible D match to TRBD2 (6 bases). This CDR3 is built from 15 residues. From germline, CDR1 is DFQATT and CDR2 SNEGSKA (reference sequence). Trimming left V 6 bases short and J 0 bases short, with 14 bases between. The CDR3 nucleotides are TGCAGTGCATTACTCCGGGGGACGAACACCGGGGAGCTGTTTTTT. Protein sequence: CSALLRGTNTGELFF.

The gene calls are TRBV30 and TRBJ2-1, with a possible D match to TRBD1 (7 bases). V lost 5 bases and J 3 bases, leaving 11 bases between the germline ends. Germline CDR1 is GTSNPN and CDR2 is SVGIG (reference sequence). CDR3 length: 13 residues. DNA of the CDR3: TGTGCCTGGCGGCAGGGGGGCTACAATGAGCAGTTCTTC. It codes for CAWRQGGYNEQFF.

This clonotype occurred a few times. V and J are TRBV7-2 and TRBJ2-5, with 14 nucleotides matching TRBD2. With V trimmed by 5 bases and J by 2 bases, 7 bases remained unmatched. This CDR3 has 17 amino acids. CDR1 and CDR2 from the germline V gene are SGHTA and FQGNSA. In nucleotides, the CDR3 is TGTGCCAGCAGCACGGGACTAGCGGGGGCGAAACAAGAGACCCAGTACTTC. Amino acids: CASSTGLAGAKQETQYF.

The chain links TRBV4-3 to TRBJ1-2, with D uncertain. The CDR3 totals 19 residues. V lost 0 bases and J 8 bases, leaving 28 bases between the germline ends. The germline CDR1 and CDR2 sequences are LGHNA and YSLEER. This CDR3 is CASSQDPSPKQTYLEGYTF. The CDR3 nucleotides read TGCGCCAGCAGCCAAGATCCGTCTCCGAAACAGACCTATTTGGAGGGCTACACCTTC.

This clonotype was picked up a small number of times. The chain carries TRBV7-9 and TRBJ1-5; D is ambiguous. Germline CDR1 reads SEHNR; CDR2 reads FQNEAQ (reference sequence). V lost 1 base to trimming and J lost 0 bases, with 7 bases between them. The CDR3 covers 15 residues. DNA of the CDR3: TGTGCCAGCAGCTTAGGGGGAATTAGCAATCAGCCCCAGCATTTT. This encodes CASSLGGISNQPQHF.

This clonotype was seen many times. The gene calls are TRBV10-3 and TRBJ2-7; no definite D call. The V end lost 0 bases, the J end lost 6 bases, and 12 bases lay between the germline ends. Germline lookup yields CDR1 ENHRY and CDR2 SYGVKD. CDR3 length: 14 amino acids. In DNA form, the CDR3 reads TGTGCCATCAGTGAGTCGTCGAAAGGTCGCGAGCAGTACGTC. Translating it yields CAISESSKGREQYV.

The rearrangement links TRBV12-3 or TRBV12-4 to TRBJ2-3; TRBD1 or TRBD2 may be the D gene (5 bases each). V was trimmed by 3 bases and J by 6 bases, leaving 7 bases between them. This CDR3 is built from 12 residues. The CDR3 DNA sequence: TGTGCCAGCAGTTTTTGGGGGGATACGCAGTATTTT. It encodes CASSFWGDTQYF.

This clonotype was detected a few times. V usage is TRBV5-5 and J usage is TRBJ2-7; TRBD1 matches at 9 bases. In germline, CDR1 is SGHKS, CDR2 YYEKEE (reference sequence). The CDR3 is 16 amino acids. V shed 6 bases and J 5 bases; nucleotides not matched to a gene: 15. The CDR3 DNA follows: TGTGCCAGCACCAAGCCCCGCCGGACAGGGGTACACGAGCAGTACTTC. Amino acid sequence: CASTKPRRTGVHEQYF.

This clonotype was picked up many times. CDR3 protein: CSAPEVTGELFF. The DNA of the CDR3 is TGCAGTGCCCCGGAAGTAACCGGGGAGCTGTTTTTT. This rearrangement joins TRBV20-1 to TRBJ2-2; D not resolved. Germline CDR1 and CDR2: DFQATT and SNEGSKA (reference sequence). Trimming cost V 6 bases and J 5 bases, with 10 bases left between them. The length of the CDR3 is 12 residues.

The rearrangement joins TRBV18 to TRBJ1-1; TRBD1 might be the D (6 bases). This CDR3 spans 16 amino acids. In germline, CDR1 is KGHSH, CDR2 LQKENI. V was shortened by 4 bases and J by 5 bases, with 20 bases between the two germline ends. The CDR3 DNA reads TGTGCCAGCTCACAGATCTTACAGGGAAGTGGGACTGAAGCTTTCTTT. Its protein is CASSQILQGSGTEAFF.

This clonotype was seen only a few times. The gene calls are TRBV19 and TRBJ2-2; 11 bases map to TRBD1. The germline CDR1 and CDR2 sequences are LNHDA and SQIVND (reference sequence). This CDR3 contains 16 residues. Germline trimming cut 10 bases from V and 5 bases from J; bases unmatched to any gene: 12. The CDR3 here is CATKKRTGGRTGELFF. CDR3 DNA: TGTGCCACCAAAAAAAGGACAGGGGGCCGAACCGGGGAGCTGTTTTTT. The full variable domain, its missing parts supplied by reference TRBV19 and TRBJ2-2, is DGGITQSPKYLFRKEGQNVTLSCEQNLNHDAMYWYRQDPGQGLRLIYYSQIVNDFQKGDIAEGYSVSREKKESFPLTVTSAQKNPTAFYLCATKKRTGGRTGELFFGEGSRLTVL.

This clonotype has just a few counts. V gene TRBV9 combines with J gene TRBJ1-6; a possible D gene is TRBD1 (5 bases). The CDR3 extends over 15 amino acids. The V gene lost 4 bases and the J gene lost 7 bases, with 15 bases spanning the gap. Germline V gene sequence: CDR1 SGDLS, CDR2 YYNGEE. CDR3 DNA sequence: TGTGCCAGCAGCCGTACGGGGGGAAGGAATTCACCCCTCCACTTT. Translation gives CASSRTGGRNSPLHF.

CDR3 nucleotides: TGTGCCAGTAGGGGGACCGGCTATAATTCACCCCTCCACTTT. It is translated as CASRGTGYNSPLHF. The V gene is TRBV19, the J gene TRBJ1-6; a possible D gene is TRBD1 (5 bases). The V end lost 6 bases, the J end lost 3 bases, and 9 bases lay between the germline ends. The V gene's germline CDR1 is LNHDA and CDR2 SQIVND (reference sequence). The CDR3 covers 14 residues.

This chain joins TRBV9 and TRBJ1-6, with D maybe TRBD1 (6 bases). Germline V lookup: CDR1 SGDLS, CDR2 YYNGEE. Trimming cost V 2 bases and J 8 bases, with 11 bases left between them. CDR3 length: 14 amino acids. CDR3 in DNA: TGTGCCAGCAGCGTGACGGACAGCTATTCACCCCTCCACTTT. This sequence encodes CASSVTDSYSPLHF.

V usage is TRBV9 and J usage is TRBJ2-3, with 8 bases identical to TRBD1. The CDR3 has 15 residues. With V trimmed by 3 bases and J by 6 bases, 9 bases remained unmatched. The germline gives CDR1 SGDLS, CDR2 YYNGEE. CDR3 sequence (DNA): TGTGCCAGCAGCGCTTACAGGGGGTCCACGGATACGCAGTATTTT. Amino acid sequence: CASSAYRGSTDTQYF.

This clonotype has more than one count but fewer than ten. The chain links TRBV20-1 to TRBJ1-3, with unresolved D. The CDR3 sequence is 15 residues long. Deletions cut 0 bases from V and 0 bases from J, with 9 bases between. From germline, CDR1 is DFQATT and CDR2 SNEGSKA (reference sequence). CDR3 DNA: TGCAGTGCTAGAGACACGGCAGTCTCTGGAAACACCATATATTTT. It is translated as CSARDTAVSGNTIYF.

The chain uses TRBV19 and TRBJ2-2; no clear D. This CDR3 has 16 amino acids. In germline, CDR1 is LNHDA, CDR2 SQIVND (reference sequence). Trimming took off 6 bases at V and 6 bases at J, with 20 bases between the two ends. The CDR3 protein is CASRGETGTVAGELFF. The CDR3 region has the DNA TGTGCCAGTAGGGGCGAGACGGGCACGGTCGCCGGGGAGCTGTTTTTT. The variable domain in full, with the rest retrieved from reference TRBV19 and TRBJ2-2, is DGGITQSPKYLFRKEGQNVTLSCEQNLNHDAMYWYRQDPGQGLRLIYYSQIVNDFQKGDIAEGYSVSREKKESFPLTVTSAQKNPTAFYLCASRGETGTVAGELFFGEGSRLTVL.

A few counts support this clonotype. The V gene is TRBV10-3, the J gene TRBJ1-6, with 8 positions matching TRBD1. With 6 bases clipped from V and 9 bases from J, the junction kept 4 bases outside the gene matches. There are 13 residues in the CDR3. CDR1 and CDR2 from the germline V gene are ENHRY and SYGVKD. The CDR3 reads CAISTDRASPLHF. The DNA for the CDR3 is TGTGCCATCAGCACGGACAGGGCTTCACCCCTCCACTTT.

There are a few counts of this clonotype. J is TRBJ2-1 and V is TRBV5-1; 7 nucleotides match TRBD2. CDR3 length: 13 amino acids. CDR1 is SGHRS and CDR2 is YFSETQ in the germline V gene. The J segment lost 6 bases and the V segment lost 2 bases, leaving 2 bases of the junction unmatched. The CDR3 reads CASSFGTINEQFF. CDR3 coding DNA: TGCGCCAGCAGCTTTGGGACTATCAATGAGCAGTTCTTC.

This clonotype was recorded a few times. This chain links TRBV5-1 with TRBJ2-2; 8 positions agree with TRBD2. Germline V lookup: CDR1 SGHRS, CDR2 YFSETQ. With 4 bases clipped from V and 4 bases from J, the junction kept 9 bases outside the gene matches. CDR3 length equals 16 residues. As DNA, the CDR3 is TGCGCCAGCAGCGCGGACGGCGGGGGGTCCACCGGGGAGCTGTTTTTT. Translation gives CASSADGGGSTGELFF.

The chain carries TRBV6-5 and TRBJ1-3; D call uncertain. CDR3 length: 16 residues. The V end lost 0 bases, the J end lost 2 bases, and 11 bases lay between the germline ends. CDR1 is MNHEY, CDR2 SVGAGI, per germline. CDR3 loop: CASSYSIPAAGNTIYF. The CDR3 DNA follows: TGTGCCAGCAGTTACTCGATACCTGCTGCTGGAAACACCATATATTTT.

The table lists this clonotype with many counts. CDR3 region: CASSSSPGTEQNIQYF. CDR3 bases: TGCGCCAGCAGCTCCTCCCCTGGGACGGAGCAAAACATTCAGTACTTC. V usage is TRBV5-1 and J usage is TRBJ2-4; perhaps D is TRBD1 or TRBD2 (5 bases each). The CDR3 runs to 16 residues. V lost 3 bases, J lost 5 bases, and 18 bases lay in between. The V gene's germline CDR1 is SGHRS and CDR2 YFSETQ.

The V gene is TRBV5-1, the J gene TRBJ2-1; D remains ambiguous. Trimming took 0 bases from V and 7 from J, leaving 8 bases between them. CDR3 size: 13 residues. Germline V gene lookup returns CDR1 SGHRS and CDR2 YFSETQ. The CDR3 protein is CASSLAPVNEQFF. DNA of the CDR3: TGCGCCAGCAGCTTGGCCCCAGTAAATGAGCAGTTCTTC. The entire variable domain, with the rest obtained from reference TRBV5-1 and TRBJ2-1, is as follows: KAGVTQTPRYLIKTRGQQVTLSCSPISGHRSVSWYQQTPGQGLQFLFEYFSETQRNKGNFPGRFSGRQFSNSRSEMNVSTLELGDSALYLCASSLAPVNEQFFGPGTRLTVL.